This TCR beta chain was identified during a study of T cell responses to AZD1222 COVID-19 vaccine. Trimming removed 10 bases from V and 6 bases from J, with 27 bases in between. Germline lookup yields CDR1 MDHEN and CDR2 SYDVKM. CDR3 length: 17 amino acids. In its sample, this clone was seen once. Using immunoSEQ multiplex PCR, the repertoire was profiled, and TCRdb retains in-frame clones only, with some absent. The table has about 100,000 clones, approximately 91% seen once. This sequence was found in an adult in good health. The sequences come from peripheral blood, collected on day 0 of AZD1222 vaccination. This chain joins TRBV28 and TRBJ1-4; no clear D gene. CDR3 bases: TGTGCCACTTCATACCCGAGACACAACCGCCTGGATGAAAAACTGTTTTTT. This sequence encodes CATSYPRHNRLDEKLFF.